Presented here are 23 T cell receptor beta chains from one specimen sequenced in a study of vaccination and CD4 T cells after COVID-19. These receptors have no identified antigens. Treatment of the sample: roughly nine-day PBMC culture with coronavirus spike peptide pools or control peptides (ViraFEST assay). Researchers collected the unexposed donor's CD4+ T cells before the COVID-19 pandemic (2011-2018). The Oncomine TCR Beta short-read assay sequenced DNA from cultured CD4+ T cells. The template was genomic DNA from cultured CD4+ T cells. TCRdb itself ran the PCR reads through MiXCR, one entry per CDR3 protein. This sample carries around 10,000 distinct CDR3 sequences, around 30% of them seen once, and the ten largest clones take 15% to 20%. Sequencing was performed on CD4+ T cells from blood, cultured in vitro. The receptors here all came from a human donor in good health.

This clonotype was counted only a few times. The V gene is TRBV7-2, the J gene TRBJ1-1; 10 bases match TRBD1. Germline lookup yields CDR1 SGHTA and CDR2 FQGNSA. The CDR3 length is 15 residues. After removal of 5 bases from V and 6 bases from J, the junction contained 9 bases not matched to a gene. The CDR3 here is CASSPWTGGVAEAFF. CDR3 DNA: TGTGCCAGCAGCCCGTGGACAGGGGGAGTCGCTGAAGCTTTCTTT.

The rearrangement uses TRBV9 and TRBJ1-1, with D unclear. Germline CDR1 and CDR2: SGDLS and YYNGEE. Trimming took 4 bases from V and 7 from J, leaving 17 bases between them. The CDR3 spans 14 residues. The DNA for the CDR3 is TGTGCCAGCAGCCCAAATCCGAGGCGCGGTGAAGCTTTCTTT. Translated, it gives CASSPNPRRGEAFF. Filled out from reference TRBV9 and TRBJ1-1, the complete variable domain reads DSGVTQTPKHLITATGQRVTLRCSPRSGDLSVYWYQQSLDQGLQFLIQYYNGEERAKGNILERFSAQQFPDLHSELNLSSLELGDSALYFCASSPNPRRGEAFFGQGTRLTVV.

This clonotype was observed a single time. This chain uses TRBV30 with TRBJ1-2; D is undetermined. The V gene's germline CDR1 is GTSNPN and CDR2 SVGIG (reference sequence). Deletions cut 4 bases from V and 2 bases from J, with 11 bases between. This CDR3 region has 13 residues. The CDR3 sequence: CAWINPVNYGYTF. The CDR3 region has the DNA TGTGCCTGGATAAATCCGGTCAACTATGGCTACACCTTC.

This clonotype was detected only a few times. The rearrangement links TRBV27 to TRBJ2-7; D is unclear. The germline V gene has CDR1 MNHEY and CDR2 SMNVEV (reference sequence). CDR3 size: 15 residues. The V gene lost 3 bases and the J gene lost 7 bases, with 19 bases spanning the gap. The CDR3 coding sequence is TGTGCCAGCAGTTTTAAGCCTTTGGGGTTGGGGGAGCAGTACTTC. Translated, it gives CASSFKPLGLGEQYF.

The chain has TRBV30 and TRBJ1-5; D ambiguous. V lost 0 bases, J lost 4 bases, and 10 bases lay in between. CDR1 is GTSNPN, CDR2 SVGIG, per germline (reference sequence). This CDR3 is built from 14 residues. CDR3 nucleotides: TGTGCCTGGAGTGTAACTAGCGGTAATCAGCCCCAGCATTTT. Translation gives CAWSVTSGNQPQHF. The full variable domain, in which reference TRBV30 and TRBJ1-5 provide the parts outside the CDR3, is SQTIHQWPATLVQPVGSPLSLECTVEGTSNPNLYWYRQAAGRGLQLLFYSVGIGQISSEVPQNLSASRPQDRQFILSSKKLLLSDSGFYLCAWSVTSGNQPQHFGDGTRLSIL.

J is TRBJ1-4 and V is TRBV4-2; no clear D. CDR3 length equals 15 residues. V was pared by 2 bases and J by 5 bases, with 12 bases between. CDR1 and CDR2 (germline): LGHNA, YNFKEQ. The CDR3: CASSQPGISNEKLFF. The CDR3 DNA reads TGTGCCAGCAGCCAACCTGGCATCAGCAATGAAAAACTGTTTTTT.

V usage is TRBV28 and J usage is TRBJ1-3; D not resolved. The V end was cut by 5 bases, the J end by 1 base, with 6 bases between. The CDR3 covers 13 residues. Germline CDR1 reads MDHEN; CDR2 reads SYDVKM. CDR3 loop: CASSASSGNTIYF. DNA for the CDR3: TGTGCCAGCAGTGCTTCATCTGGAAACACCATATATTTT.

This clonotype was counted a few times. The chain recombines TRBV29-1 with TRBJ2-5; unclear D gene. The germline V gene encodes CDR1 SQVTM and CDR2 ANQGSEA. Trimming removed 4 bases at V and 5 bases at J, with 11 bases between. The CDR3 loop spans 12 amino acids. The CDR3 coding sequence is TGCAGCGTTGTGGACGGCTCGGAGACCCAGTACTTC. Amino acid sequence: CSVVDGSETQYF.

The chain is built from TRBV27 and TRBJ1-1; no definite D call. V lost 4 bases, J lost 2 bases, and 2 bases lay in between. The CDR3 is made up of 11 amino acids. The germline V gene has CDR1 MNHEY and CDR2 SMNVEV (reference sequence). CDR3 nucleotides: TGTGCCAGCAGTTCCAACACTGAAGCTTTCTTT. Translation: CASSSNTEAFF.

This clonotype was seen only a few times. This sequence joins TRBV5-5 and TRBJ1-2, with TRBD1 matching 7 bases. V shed 1 base, J shed 7 bases, and the junction held 10 bases outside the gene matches. The germline V gene encodes CDR1 SGHKS and CDR2 YYEKEE (reference sequence). This CDR3 region has 15 residues. The CDR3 loop is CASSLLNRGVSGYTF. Written as DNA, the CDR3 is TGTGCCAGCAGCTTGTTGAACAGGGGAGTTAGTGGCTACACCTTC.

There are a few counts of this clonotype. The chain couples TRBV28 to TRBJ1-1; D gene ambiguous. The CDR3 runs to 11 residues. Germline V gives CDR1 MDHEN, CDR2 SYDVKM. V was clipped by 3 bases and J by 4 bases, with 3 bases between them. The CDR3 protein is CASSFLTEAFF. The DNA of the CDR3 is TGTGCCAGCAGTTTTCTCACTGAAGCTTTCTTT.

This chain uses TRBV7-2 with TRBJ2-1; 11 bases match TRBD2. The length of the CDR3 is 18 residues. From germline, CDR1 is SGHTA and CDR2 FQGNSA. V was pared by 4 bases and J by 4 bases, with 12 bases of the junction left unmatched. DNA of the CDR3: TGTGCCAGCAGCTCCCCGGGGATAGCGGGAGGGATTTACAATGAGCAGTTCTTC. Translated, it gives CASSSPGIAGGIYNEQFF.

This clonotype has only a few counts. The CDR3 reads CAWTHRALLYSPLHF. Here the CDR3 DNA reads TGTGCCTGGACACACCGCGCACTACTATATTCACCCCTCCACTTT. The chain employs TRBV30 and TRBJ1-6; D ambiguous. CDR3 length equals 15 residues. Germline values: CDR1 GTSNPN, CDR2 SVGIG (reference sequence). V was trimmed by 4 bases and J by 8 bases, leaving 18 bases between them.

This clonotype was counted a few times. The chain employs TRBV5-1 and TRBJ2-5, with 8 bases identical to TRBD2. Germline lookup yields CDR1 SGHRS and CDR2 YFSETQ. Germline trimming cut 4 bases from V and 13 bases from J; bases unmatched to any gene: 12. The CDR3 sequence is 13 residues long. This chain's CDR3 is CASSLPTSGHPYF. The CDR3 DNA reads TGCGCCAGCAGCCTGCCCACTAGCGGCCACCCGTACTTC.

This clonotype showed up just a few times. The rearrangement links TRBV21-1 to TRBJ1-2; the tabulated D call, TRBD1, remains unverified against the DNA. TRBV21-1 is a listed pseudogene. The CDR3 is 17 residues long. CDR3 DNA: TGTGCCAGCAGTCCCGGGACAGGGGTTGAATTGAACTATGGCTACACCTTC. It translates to CASSPGTGVELNYGYTF.

The J gene is TRBJ2-3, the V gene TRBV11-1; D not resolved. This CDR3 comprises 16 residues. The germline V and J ends were trimmed by 1 base and 2 bases, with 13 bases remaining between them. CDR1 is SGHAT, CDR2 FQDESV, per germline (reference sequence). The CDR3 loop is CASSLGPLVNTDTQYF. The CDR3 DNA reads TGTGCCAGCAGCTTAGGTCCCCTAGTGAACACAGATACGCAGTATTTT.

The chain links TRBV5-1 to TRBJ2-7; perhaps TRBD2 as D (6 bases). V dropped 2 bases and J dropped 7 bases, with 13 bases sitting between them. The CDR3 totals 13 residues. Germline loops: CDR1 SGHRS, CDR2 YFSETQ. The CDR3 DNA reads TGCGCCAGCAGCTTTGGGGAAGCGGGTGAGCAGTACTTC. Its protein is CASSFGEAGEQYF.

This clonotype was observed a few times. The chain combines TRBV20-1 with TRBJ1-1, with TRBD1 matching 10 bases. The CDR3 sequence is 14 residues long. Per germline, CDR1 DFQATT and CDR2 SNEGSKA (reference sequence). With 4 bases clipped from V and 7 bases from J, the junction kept 9 bases outside the gene matches. CDR3 in amino acids: CSATYGTGVDEAFF. CDR3 sequence (DNA): TGCAGTGCTACCTACGGGACAGGGGTTGATGAAGCTTTCTTT.

V gene TRBV7-6 combines with J gene TRBJ2-7; D perhaps matches TRBD2 (6 bases). The CDR3 has 12 residues. Trimming stripped 10 bases from V and 2 bases from J, with 12 bases between. In germline, CDR1 is SGHVS, CDR2 FNYEAQ. CDR3 nucleotides: TGTGCCACGGGGGTATCGGCCTACGAGCAGTACTTC. The encoded protein is CATGVSAYEQYF.

Sample share makes this clonotype medium-sized. The DNA for the CDR3 is TGTGCCAGCACCTTTCAGGGACAGGGCCCCACTGAAGCTTTCTTT. Protein: CASTFQGQGPTEAFF. The rearrangement links TRBV21-1 to TRBJ1-1; no DNA check was done on the table's D call, TRBD1. TRBV21-1 counts as a pseudogene. This CDR3 contains 15 residues.

The V call is TRBV28, the J call TRBJ2-7; D possibly corresponds to TRBD2 (5 bases). CDR1 is MDHEN and CDR2 is SYDVKM in the germline V gene. Trimming took off 6 bases at V and 7 bases at J, with 16 bases between the two ends. The CDR3 is 13 residues long. The CDR3 reads CASRGRGRGEQYF. CDR3 coding DNA: TGTGCCAGCAGGGGCCGGGGAAGAGGGGAGCAGTACTTC.

V usage is TRBV18 and J usage is TRBJ1-1; D uncertain. In germline, CDR1 is KGHSH, CDR2 LQKENI. The V end lost 6 bases, the J end lost 3 bases, and 5 bases lay between the germline ends. The CDR3 covers 11 residues. The DNA of the CDR3 is TGTGCCAGCTCCGGGGACACTGAAGCTTTCTTT. Residues: CASSGDTEAFF.

This clonotype showed up just a few times. The chain has TRBV27 and TRBJ1-1; no reliable D call. This CDR3 is built from 15 residues. The germline CDR1 and CDR2 sequences are MNHEY and SMNVEV (reference sequence). V lost 10 bases and J 2 bases, leaving 20 bases between the germline ends. The CDR3 DNA follows: TGTGCCACCTTTAAGTCCCACAGAACCAACACTGAAGCTTTCTTT. Translated: CATFKSHRTNTEAFF.